The sequence of this T cell receptor beta chain was determined in a study of blood T cell repertoires in COVID-19. Study information: The cDNA or gDNA used as material had been derived from T cells, B-cell-depleted T cells, or PBMCs.

Authors' processing steps: Amplification of reference gene primers was used by the study to estimate nucleated cell counts. Some clones are missing from TCRdb's copy, which holds only in-frame ones; the method was immunoSEQ multiplex PCR. Clone size and V and J calls were adopted from that table, with D and trimming inferred from the DNA. This table has about 440,000 clones, 90% appearing once. The cohort comprised adults aged 18 to 89 years residing in under 30 US areas. Recovery meant two consecutive negative NP/OP PCR tests, professional clearance, or resolved symptoms. Material: PBMCs or T cells enriched from blood (not recorded which). The TCR was taken from a man younger than 35 who had recovered from COVID-19.

CDR3 protein: CASIRREGTGELFF. The CDR3 bases are TGTGCCAGCATTAGGCGGGAGGGAACCGGGGAGCTGTTTTTT. This chain joins TRBV13 and TRBJ2-2; 9 bases line up with TRBD2. After removal of 7 bases from V and 5 bases from J, the junction contained 5 bases not matched to a gene. Germline lookup yields CDR1 PRHDT and CDR2 FYEKMQ (reference sequence). This CDR3 is built from 14 residues.